Listed here are 23 T cell receptor beta chains from one sample, sequenced in a study of blood T cell repertoires in COVID-19. Sequenced by immunoSEQ multiplex PCR; TCRdb stores in-frame clones only, minus some. The data contain 150,000 to 200,000 clones, 88% of them singletons. Sample: peripheral blood. The receptors shown here come from a man aged 45 to 65 who had recovered from COVID-19.

The chain employs TRBV6-5 and TRBJ2-7, with D maybe TRBD2 (5 bases). V was pared by 6 bases and J by 0 bases, with 15 bases between. The CDR3 covers 15 residues. The V gene's germline CDR1 is MNHEY and CDR2 SVGAGI. The CDR3 bases are TGTGCCAGCAGCCTATCCGGACTCGGCTCCTACGAGCAGTACTTC. Translating it yields CASSLSGLGSYEQYF.

This chain connects TRBV3-1 (or the pseudogene TRBV3-2) to TRBJ2-1, with 9 positions matching TRBD2. V shed 3 bases and J 1 base; nucleotides not matched to a gene: 10. CDR3 length: 18 amino acids. Germline V lookup: CDR1 LGHDT, CDR2 YNNKEL (reference sequence). The CDR3 DNA is TGTGCCAGCAGCCAGTACCCGCGGGGGGGCTCTTCCTACAATGAGCAGTTCTTC. It is translated as CASSQYPRGGSSYNEQFF.

The chain couples TRBV15 to TRBJ2-7; 9 bases are shared with TRBD1. The J segment lost 7 bases and the V segment lost 1 base, leaving 8 bases of the junction unmatched. CDR1 is LNHNV and CDR2 is YYDKDF in the germline V gene (reference sequence). The CDR3 runs 15 residues. This CDR3 reads CATSRALGTGIEQYF. The CDR3 region has the DNA TGTGCCACCAGCAGAGCCCTTGGGACAGGGATAGAGCAGTACTTC.

The V call is TRBV19, the J call TRBJ2-2; TRBD2 matches at 11 bases. The germline V gene encodes CDR1 LNHDA and CDR2 SQIVND (reference sequence). V trimming: 5 bases; J trimming: 3 bases; junction bases outside the gene matches: 2. The CDR3 runs to 15 residues. The CDR3 loop is CASSLLAGDTGELFF. CDR3 DNA: TGTGCCAGTAGTCTACTAGCGGGAGACACCGGGGAGCTGTTTTTT.

The genes are TRBV28 and TRBJ2-7, with a possible D match to TRBD1 (5 bases). The V gene lost 6 bases and the J gene lost 3 bases, with 12 bases spanning the gap. The CDR3 runs 13 residues. Germline CDR1 and CDR2: MDHEN and SYDVKM. The CDR3 here is CASSKGRVYEQYF. CDR3 DNA: TGTGCCAGCAGCAAAGGCAGGGTCTACGAGCAGTACTTC.

The J gene is TRBJ1-5, the V gene TRBV28, with 9 positions matching TRBD1. V lost 7 bases, J lost 1 base, and 14 bases stayed unmatched. Germline V CDR1 and CDR2: MDHEN, SYDVKM. The CDR3 is 18 amino acids. CDR3 bases: TGTGCCAGCAAAAGTTTTGACAGGGGGATTGGGAGCAATCAGCCCCAGCATTTT. Protein sequence: CASKSFDRGIGSNQPQHF.

The rearrangement links TRBV5-1 to TRBJ2-3; maybe TRBD2 (6 bases). Trimming removed 0 bases from V and 2 bases from J, with 13 bases in between. There are 16 residues in the CDR3. Germline V gene lookup returns CDR1 SGHRS and CDR2 YFSETQ. The CDR3 here is CASSLGRAYNTDTQYF. The CDR3 nucleotides read TGCGCCAGCAGCTTGGGGAGGGCCTACAACACAGATACGCAGTATTTT.

The chain is built from TRBV19 and TRBJ1-2, with 9 bases aligning to TRBD1. This CDR3 has 13 residues. Per germline, CDR1 LNHDA and CDR2 SQIVND (reference sequence). J was trimmed by 4 bases and V by 4 bases; bases with no gene match: 1. The CDR3, as DNA: TGTGCCAGTAGTAGGGACAGGGTCTATGGCTACACCTTC. Translated, it gives CASSRDRVYGYTF.

This clone showed up just once. The V gene is TRBV5-6, the J gene TRBJ2-7; 11 bases map to TRBD2. The CDR3 consists of 16 residues. The ends lost 0 bases at V and 4 bases at J; junction bases unmatched: 6. Germline V gene data show CDR1 as SGHDT and CDR2 as YYEEEE. The CDR3 DNA is TGTGCCAGCAGCTTGGGAGTAGCGGGGGGGAAATACGAGCAGTACTTC. Its protein is CASSLGVAGGKYEQYF.

The chain has TRBV5-6 and TRBJ1-1; D is possibly TRBD1 (6 bases). CDR3 length: 16 amino acids. Trimming removed 4 bases at V and 2 bases at J, with 18 bases between. The germline V gene has CDR1 SGHDT and CDR2 YYEEEE. The CDR3 spells CASSRPPGHGNTEAFF. The CDR3 bases are TGTGCCAGCAGCAGACCGCCGGGACATGGAAACACTGAAGCTTTCTTT.

The rearrangement joins TRBV7-8 to TRBJ1-3; no definite D call. Germline V lookup: CDR1 SGHVS, CDR2 FQNEAQ. CDR3 length equals 18 residues. Trimming cost V 1 base and J 1 base, with 17 bases left between them. The CDR3 coding sequence is TGTGCCAGCAGCTTAGTTGTTGGTGGCATCGGGTCTGGAAACACCATATATTTT. It yields the protein CASSLVVGGIGSGNTIYF.

The CDR3 DNA follows: TGTGCCAGCAGTTTTCCGGTGACAGGGGACATCACCGGGGAGCTGTTTTTT. Encoded protein: CASSFPVTGDITGELFF. The chain joins TRBV28 to TRBJ2-2; 8 bases are shared with TRBD1. Germline loops: CDR1 MDHEN, CDR2 SYDVKM. CDR3 size: 17 residues. V lost 3 bases, J lost 4 bases, and 10 bases stayed unmatched.

The V gene is TRBV4-1, the J gene TRBJ2-1, with 9 bases matching TRBD2. V lost 0 bases to trimming and J lost 2 bases; unmatched junction nucleotides: 8. From germline, CDR1 is MGHRA and CDR2 YSYEKL. The CDR3 is 18 amino acids. CDR3 bases: TGCGCCAGCAGCCAAGACGATCTAGCGGGAAAACCCTACAATGAGCAGTTCTTC. It codes for CASSQDDLAGKPYNEQFF.

The J gene is TRBJ1-1, the V gene TRBV30; D call uncertain. Trimming took off 5 bases at V and 0 bases at J, with 7 bases between the two ends. There are 12 residues in the CDR3. Looked up from germline, CDR1 is GTSNPN and CDR2 is SVGIG (reference sequence). The CDR3: CAWLGLNTEAFF. In DNA, the CDR3 is TGTGCCTGGCTTGGGCTGAACACTGAAGCTTTCTTT.

The V gene is TRBV18, the J gene TRBJ1-5; D unclear. Trimming removed 5 bases at V and 0 bases at J, with 11 bases between. From germline, CDR1 is KGHSH and CDR2 LQKENI. This CDR3 comprises 15 residues. CDR3 DNA sequence: TGTGCCAGCTCAGCAACAGCGGATAGCAATCAGCCCCAGCATTTT. It translates to CASSATADSNQPQHF.

J is TRBJ1-1 and V is TRBV25-1; tentative D call: TRBD1 (5 bases). This CDR3 comprises 15 residues. V was pared by 3 bases and J by 5 bases, with 16 bases between. The germline CDR1 and CDR2 sequences are MGHDK and SYGVNS. The CDR3 protein is CASSDIGGRETEAFF. CDR3 nucleotide sequence: TGTGCCAGCAGTGATATTGGGGGGAGAGAGACTGAAGCTTTCTTT.

The chain uses TRBV24-1 and TRBJ1-4; the match to TRBD1 covers 9 bases. Per the germline V gene, CDR1 is KGHDR and CDR2 is SFDVKD. V gave up 9 bases and J gave up 8 bases; unmatched junction bases: 3. The CDR3 is made up of 12 amino acids. The CDR3 region is CATQDRGEKLFF. CDR3 coding DNA: TGTGCCACCCAGGACAGGGGAGAAAAACTGTTTTTT.

The J gene is TRBJ2-5, the V gene TRBV25-1; tentatively, D is TRBD2 (6 bases). The CDR3 covers 17 residues. Trimming left V 4 bases short and J 2 bases short, with 20 bases between. The germline V gene has CDR1 MGHDK and CDR2 SYGVNS. CDR3 amino acids: CASSGRGAGPSQETQYF. As DNA, the CDR3 is TGTGCCAGCAGTGGAAGGGGCGCGGGGCCTTCACAAGAGACCCAGTACTTC.

V is TRBV27 and J is TRBJ2-3; a possible D gene is TRBD1 (5 bases). Trimming cost V 6 bases and J 9 bases, with 13 bases left between them. The CDR3 is 12 amino acids. Germline-derived CDR1 and CDR2 are MNHEY and SMNVEV (reference sequence). The CDR3 coding sequence is TGTGCCAGCAGCCGAGAGGCAGGGACGCAGTATTTT. Encoded protein: CASSREAGTQYF.

The chain recombines TRBV6-5 with TRBJ2-6; D uncertain. Germline V gene sequence: CDR1 MNHEY, CDR2 SVGAGI. The CDR3 is 16 residues long. V gave up 2 bases and J gave up 4 bases, with 12 bases separating them. The CDR3 reads CASSYEVGTGANVLTF. DNA of the CDR3: TGTGCCAGCAGTTACGAAGTCGGTACCGGGGCCAACGTCCTGACTTTC.

This chain links TRBV6-5 with TRBJ1-1; 7 positions agree with TRBD1. The CDR3 covers 12 residues. Germline-derived CDR1 and CDR2 are MNHEY and SVGAGI. V shed 7 bases, J shed 4 bases, and the junction held 3 bases outside the gene matches. CDR3: CASTRQGTEAFF. The DNA of the CDR3 is TGTGCCAGCACCCGACAGGGCACTGAAGCTTTCTTT.

The CDR3 nucleotides read TGTGCCAGCAGCTTAGTTTCGGGACAGGGGGGGAATAATTCACCCCTCCACTTT. The encoded protein is CASSLVSGQGGNNSPLHF. The rearrangement uses TRBV7-2 and TRBJ1-6, with 11 nucleotides matching TRBD1. With V trimmed by 1 base and J by 5 bases, 7 bases remained unmatched. Germline V gives CDR1 SGHTA, CDR2 FQGNSA. There are 18 residues in the CDR3.

This chain connects TRBV5-4 to TRBJ1-1, with TRBD1 matching 7 bases. The CDR3 contains 16 residues. V shed 7 bases, J shed 4 bases, and the junction held 16 bases outside the gene matches. Germline V gene lookup returns CDR1 SGHNT and CDR2 YYREEE (reference sequence). In DNA form, the CDR3 reads TGTGCCAGCCTCGAAACAGGGGTTGGGCCGAGCACTGAAGCTTTCTTT. Amino acids: CASLETGVGPSTEAFF.